The 30 T cell receptor beta chains below all came from one sample that was sequenced in a study of blood T cell repertoires in COVID-19. Libraries were prepared by immunoSEQ multiplex PCR; TCRdb keeps only in-frame clonotypes and omits some of them. Among about 170,000 clones listed, 84% were seen once. The sequenced material came from peripheral blood. The receptor set was obtained from a man between 40 and 49 years old who had recovered from COVID-19.

The gene calls are TRBV29-1 and TRBJ2-3, with a weak D call TRBD1 (6 bases). CDR1 is SQVTM, CDR2 ANQGSEA, per germline. The length of the CDR3 is 12 residues. V gave up 5 bases and J gave up 5 bases, with 11 bases separating them. The CDR3, as DNA: TGCAGCGTTTGGGACAATGAAGATACGCAGTATTTT. It translates to CSVWDNEDTQYF.

This chain connects TRBV7-9 to TRBJ2-7, with a tentative D call TRBD2 (5 bases). Germline CDR1 and CDR2: SEHNR and FQNEAQ (reference sequence). This CDR3 has 16 amino acids. V lost 1 base and J lost 0, with 13 bases in between. In DNA form, the CDR3 reads TGTGCCAGCAGCTTAGAGGACCGGGGAAGCTCCTACGAGCAGTACTTC. Translation gives CASSLEDRGSSYEQYF. The variable domain in full, with the rest retrieved from reference TRBV7-9 and TRBJ2-7, is DTGVSQNPRHKITKRGQNVTFRCDPISEHNRLYWYRQTLGQGPEFLTYFQNEAQLEKSRLLSDRFSAERPKGSFSTLEIQRTEQGDSAMYLCASSLEDRGSSYEQYFGPGTRLTVT.

For this clone: The same CDR3 also results from other DNA sequences found in this sample. The genes are TRBV7-4 and TRBJ1-1, with D possibly TRBD1 on 6 matching bases. V was pared by 3 bases and J by 6 bases, with 20 bases between. Germline CDR1 and CDR2: SGHVT and SQSDAQ. The CDR3 totals 16 residues. CDR3 in DNA: TGTGCCAGCAGCTTTTTTGGGCGGGGGGGCTGCTCTGAAGCTTTCTTT. The encoded protein is CASSFFGRGGCSEAFF.

This rearrangement joins TRBV6-5 to TRBJ2-7; a weak D match, TRBD2 (6 bases). Germline lookup yields CDR1 MNHEY and CDR2 SVGAGI. There are 15 residues in the CDR3. V was pared by 6 bases and J by 3 bases, with 18 bases between. The CDR3 DNA reads TGTGCCAGCAGCCCCCGGGACTCAGAACTCTACGAGCAGTACTTC. It is translated as CASSPRDSELYEQYF.

The V call is TRBV6-2 or TRBV6-3, the J call TRBJ1-1, with D unclear. Germline values: CDR1 MNHEY, CDR2 SVGEGT. The CDR3 is made up of 13 amino acids. The V and J ends lost 5 bases and 8 bases respectively, with 15 bases between them. The CDR3 spells CASSQLGGAEAFF. The CDR3 DNA is TGTGCCAGCAGTCAACTGGGAGGAGCCGAAGCTTTCTTT.

This CDR3 reads CASSWTGQETQYF. The DNA for the CDR3 is TGTGCCAGCAGTTGGACAGGCCAAGAGACCCAGTACTTC. V is TRBV27 and J is TRBJ2-5; 7 bases fit TRBD1. The V gene's germline CDR1 is MNHEY and CDR2 SMNVEV (reference sequence). The CDR3 is 13 residues long. Germline trimming cut 4 bases from V and 1 base from J; bases unmatched to any gene: 0.

In its sample, this clone was seen once. The rearrangement joins TRBV4-3 to TRBJ1-4; no definite D call. Trimming stripped 4 bases from V and 4 bases from J, with 13 bases between. CDR3 size: 15 residues. Germline values: CDR1 LGHNA, CDR2 YSLEER. Here the CDR3 DNA reads TGCGCCAGCAGCCCCCGAGGCGCGGATAATGAAAAACTGTTTTTT. It translates to CASSPRGADNEKLFF.

The rearrangement uses TRBV6-5 and TRBJ1-5; D ambiguous. From germline, CDR1 is MNHEY and CDR2 SVGAGI. The CDR3 contains 15 residues. V lost 0 bases and J 7 bases, leaving 13 bases between the germline ends. The CDR3 loop is CASSYSGSKNQPQHF. CDR3 bases: TGTGCCAGCAGTTACTCGGGCAGTAAGAACCAGCCCCAGCATTTT.

The chain recombines TRBV5-6 with TRBJ2-7; 12 bases fit TRBD1. CDR1 and CDR2 from the germline V gene are SGHDT and YYEEEE. This CDR3 is 15 amino acids long. Unmatched junction bases numbered 6, after V lost 2 bases and J lost 6 bases. CDR3 coding DNA: TGTGCCAGCAGCTTTGCCGGGACAGGGGGCTCCGAGCAGTACTTC. Residues: CASSFAGTGGSEQYF.

Of note for this clone: Other DNA variants within this sample encode the same CDR3. This chain uses TRBV30 with TRBJ1-5; D remains unclear. V was pared by 0 bases and J by 4 bases, with 10 bases between. This CDR3 has 14 residues. Germline lookup yields CDR1 GTSNPN and CDR2 SVGIG (reference sequence). The CDR3 region is CAWSVGRGNQPQHF. The CDR3 DNA follows: TGTGCCTGGAGTGTAGGCCGGGGTAATCAGCCCCAGCATTTT. Looking up the rest from reference TRBV30 and TRBJ1-5 gives the full variable domain: SQTIHQWPATLVQPVGSPLSLECTVEGTSNPNLYWYRQAAGRGLQLLFYSVGIGQISSEVPQNLSASRPQDRQFILSSKKLLLSDSGFYLCAWSVGRGNQPQHFGDGTRLSIL.

J is TRBJ1-6 and V is TRBV4-1; D perhaps matches TRBD1 (5 bases). This CDR3 contains 17 residues. From germline, CDR1 is MGHRA and CDR2 YSYEKL. V was shortened by 3 bases and J by 3 bases, with 15 bases between the two germline ends. The CDR3 DNA is TGCGCCAGCAGCCAGTCACCGATGGACAACTATAATTCACCCCTCCACTTT. It codes for CASSQSPMDNYNSPLHF.

There are a few counts of this clone. The chain couples TRBV4-1 to TRBJ1-2; 10 bases are shared with TRBD1. Germline CDR1 MGHRA, CDR2 YSYEKL. The CDR3 is made up of 16 amino acids. J was trimmed by 2 bases and V by 0 bases; bases with no gene match: 3. In nucleotides, the CDR3 is TGCGCCAGCAGCCAAGAACTGACAGGGGGCAACTATGGCTACACCTTC. This sequence encodes CASSQELTGGNYGYTF.

This clone appeared many times. V usage is TRBV5-5 and J usage is TRBJ1-6; TRBD1 matches at 11 bases. Germline V lookup: CDR1 SGHKS, CDR2 YYEKEE (reference sequence). After removal of 3 bases from V and 7 bases from J, the junction contained 0 bases not matched to a gene. The CDR3 covers 14 residues. CDR3 protein: CASSWTGGNSPLHF. DNA of the CDR3: TGTGCCAGCAGCTGGACAGGGGGCAATTCACCCCTCCACTTT.

The chain carries TRBV4-3 and TRBJ2-5; a weak D match, TRBD2 (6 bases). V was shortened by 0 bases and J by 7 bases, with 18 bases between the two germline ends. The CDR3 spans 16 residues. From germline, CDR1 is LGHNA and CDR2 YSLEER. CDR3 DNA sequence: TGCGCCAGCAGCCAAGATTGGGGCCCGGAGGGACGGACCCAGTACTTC. Translated, it gives CASSQDWGPEGRTQYF.

CDR3 loop: CASSVGTMNTEAFF. In DNA, the CDR3 is TGTGCCAGCAGCGTCGGGACAATGAACACTGAAGCTTTCTTT. The gene calls are TRBV9 and TRBJ1-1; TRBD1 might be the D (6 bases). V lost 2 bases and J lost 0, with 8 bases in between. Germline V lookup: CDR1 SGDLS, CDR2 YYNGEE. This CDR3 is 14 amino acids long.

V gene TRBV6-1 combines with J gene TRBJ1-1; maybe TRBD1 (5 bases). Looked up from germline, CDR1 is MNHNS and CDR2 is SASEGT. V dropped 2 bases and J dropped 6 bases, with 13 bases sitting between them. The CDR3 is 14 residues long. The CDR3, as DNA: TGTGCCAGCAGTGAACCCGACAGTAGGGCTGAAGCTTTCTTT. This gives the protein CASSEPDSRAEAFF.

This sequence joins TRBV7-3 and TRBJ2-1, with D maybe TRBD2 (6 bases). Germline CDR1 and CDR2: SGHTA and FQGTGA. The germline V and J ends were trimmed by 1 base and 4 bases, with 20 bases remaining between them. The CDR3 has 18 residues. CDR3 sequence: CASSLMILASAGYNEQFF. DNA for the CDR3: TGTGCCAGCAGCTTAATGATCCTAGCGTCCGCTGGGTACAATGAGCAGTTCTTC. Variable domain in full (rest from reference TRBV7-3 and TRBJ2-1): GAGVSQTPSNKVTEKGKYVELRCDPISGHTALYWYRQSLGQGPEFLIYFQGTGAADDSGLPNDRFFAVRPEGSVSTLKIQRTERGDSAVYLCASSLMILASAGYNEQFFGPGTRLTVL.

The genes are TRBV19 and TRBJ1-3, with a tentative D call TRBD1 (5 bases). CDR1 LNHDA and CDR2 SQIVND come from the germline V gene (reference sequence). The V end was cut by 3 bases, the J end by 3 bases, with 12 bases between. This CDR3 has 15 amino acids. The DNA of the CDR3 is TGTGCCAGTAGTATTGGATGGCAGGGTGGAAACACCATATATTTT. It translates to CASSIGWQGGNTIYF.

This chain links TRBV7-9 with TRBJ2-5; maybe TRBD2 (5 bases). The CDR3 loop spans 13 amino acids. Germline-derived CDR1 and CDR2 are SEHNR and FQNEAQ (reference sequence). V gave up 8 bases and J gave up 5 bases, with 15 bases separating them. CDR3 nucleotides: TGTGCCAGCGGGGAAACGGGATGGGAGACCCAGTACTTC. Protein: CASGETGWETQYF. Full variable domain (remainder filled in from reference TRBV7-9 and TRBJ2-5): DTGVSQNPRHKITKRGQNVTFRCDPISEHNRLYWYRQTLGQGPEFLTYFQNEAQLEKSRLLSDRFSAERPKGSFSTLEIQRTEQGDSAMYLCASGETGWETQYFGPGTRLLVL.

The rearrangement joins TRBV7-2 to TRBJ2-2; 7 positions agree with TRBD1. The germline V gene encodes CDR1 SGHTA and CDR2 FQGNSA. V shed 10 bases, J shed 6 bases, and the junction held 8 bases outside the gene matches. The CDR3 is made up of 13 amino acids. DNA for the CDR3: TGTGCCACGAACAGGGGCTCAGCCGGGGAGCTGTTTTTT. This codes for CATNRGSAGELFF.

The chain employs TRBV5-3 and TRBJ2-7; 7 bases agree with TRBD1. TRBV5-3 is an ORF, with its function uncertain. Trimming took 4 bases from V and 0 from J; bases not matched to a gene: 7. This CDR3 contains 15 residues. In DNA, the CDR3 is TGTGCCAGAAGCCTCTGGGACAGAAGCTCCTACGAGCAGTACTTC. Its translation: CARSLWDRSSYEQYF.

This clone was observed once. The genes are TRBV21-1 and TRBJ2-7; the table's TRBD1 call for D was not verified on the DNA. TRBV21-1 is classified as a pseudogene. The CDR3 spans 12 residues. The DNA of the CDR3 is TGTGCCAGCAGCCCAGGTGACCCAGGGGGTTACTTC. Its translation: CASSPGDPGGYF.

CDR3 nucleotides: TGTGCCTGGAGTCGGGAGGCGGCCGGCTACGAGCAGTACTTC. Its protein is CAWSREAAGYEQYF. V and J are TRBV30 and TRBJ2-7, with 7 bases fitting TRBD2. V was pared by 2 bases and J by 3 bases, with 7 bases of the junction left unmatched. The length of the CDR3 is 14 residues. CDR1 is GTSNPN, CDR2 SVGIG, per germline (reference sequence).

V and J are TRBV11-2 and TRBJ1-1; 9 bases map to TRBD1. CDR1 SGHAT and CDR2 FQNNGV come from the germline V gene. The CDR3 spans 13 residues. Trimming at V came to 4 bases and at J to 6 bases, leaving 3 bases not matched to a gene. Written as DNA, the CDR3 is TGTGCCAGCAGCTACAGGGGGCGCGCTGAAGCTTTCTTT. Translated, it gives CASSYRGRAEAFF. The full variable domain, in which reference TRBV11-2 and TRBJ1-1 provide the parts outside the CDR3, is EAGVAQSPRYKIIEKRQSVAFWCNPISGHATLYWYQQILGQGPKLLIQFQNNGVVDDSQLPKDRFSAERLKGVDSTLKIQPAKLEDSAVYLCASSYRGRAEAFFGQGTRLTVV.

The J gene is TRBJ1-2, the V gene TRBV7-2; TRBD1 might be the D (5 bases). Germline V gives CDR1 SGHTA, CDR2 FQGNSA. The CDR3 spans 13 residues. Trimming cost V 5 bases and J 8 bases, with 15 bases left between them. Here the CDR3 reads CASSLRGVEGYTF. The DNA of the CDR3 is TGTGCCAGCAGCCTCCGGGGGGTGGAAGGCTACACCTTC. Looking up the rest from reference TRBV7-2 and TRBJ1-2 gives the full variable domain: GAGVSQSPSNKVTEKGKDVELRCDPISGHTALYWYRQSLGQGLEFLIYFQGNSAPDKSGLPSDRFSAERTGGSVSTLTIQRTQQEDSAVYLCASSLRGVEGYTFGSGTRLTVV.

V and J are TRBV27 and TRBJ2-7; D uncertain. The length of the CDR3 is 11 residues. The V end was cut by 6 bases, the J end by 4 bases, with 7 bases between. CDR1 and CDR2 (germline): MNHEY, SMNVEV (reference sequence). The CDR3 DNA reads TGTGCCAGCAGATACAGATACGAGCAGTACTTC. Its translation is CASRYRYEQYF.

This rearrangement joins TRBV19 to TRBJ1-5, with D maybe TRBD1 (6 bases). This CDR3 has 14 amino acids. Germline-derived CDR1 and CDR2 are LNHDA and SQIVND (reference sequence). V was pared by 11 bases and J by 1 base, with 15 bases between. CDR3 residues: CACQGGQSNQPQHF. The CDR3 DNA is TGTGCCTGTCAAGGGGGTCAAAGCAATCAGCCCCAGCATTTT.

The chain is built from TRBV7-2 and TRBJ2-5; 13 bases align to TRBD2. CDR1 and CDR2 from the germline V gene are SGHTA and FQGNSA. The ends lost 5 bases at V and 5 bases at J; junction bases unmatched: 5. This CDR3 spans 15 amino acids. The CDR3: CASSAGLAGVETQYF. DNA for the CDR3: TGTGCCAGCAGCGCCGGACTAGCGGGGGTTGAGACCCAGTACTTC.

The chain uses TRBV19 and TRBJ2-1; 15 bases match TRBD2. V gave up 4 bases and J gave up 5 bases; unmatched junction bases: 6. CDR1 and CDR2 (germline): LNHDA, SQIVND (reference sequence). CDR3 length: 17 amino acids. The CDR3 reads CASSKTGLAGGNNEQFF. DNA of the CDR3: TGTGCCAGTAGTAAAACCGGACTAGCGGGAGGGAACAATGAGCAGTTCTTC.

V gene TRBV4-1 combines with J gene TRBJ2-1, with 11 bases matching TRBD2. This CDR3 comprises 14 residues. Unmatched junction bases numbered 3, after V lost 6 bases and J lost 5 bases. The germline V gene has CDR1 MGHRA and CDR2 YSYEKL. CDR3 region: CASRGLAENNEQFF. The CDR3 coding sequence is TGCGCCAGCAGGGGACTAGCGGAAAACAATGAGCAGTTCTTC.